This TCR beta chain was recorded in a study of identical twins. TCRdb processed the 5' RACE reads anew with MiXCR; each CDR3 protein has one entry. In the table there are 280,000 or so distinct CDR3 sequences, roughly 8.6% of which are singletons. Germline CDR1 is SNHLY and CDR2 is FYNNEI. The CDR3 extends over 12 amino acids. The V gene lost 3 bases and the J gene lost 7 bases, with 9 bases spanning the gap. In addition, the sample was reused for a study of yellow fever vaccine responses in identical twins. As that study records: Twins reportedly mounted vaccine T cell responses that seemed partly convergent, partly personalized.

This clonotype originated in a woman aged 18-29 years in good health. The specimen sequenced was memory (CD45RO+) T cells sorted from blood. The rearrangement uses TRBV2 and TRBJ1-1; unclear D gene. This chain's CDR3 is CASSETRSEAFF. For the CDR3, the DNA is TGTGCCAGCAGTGAGACGAGGAGTGAAGCTTTCTTT.